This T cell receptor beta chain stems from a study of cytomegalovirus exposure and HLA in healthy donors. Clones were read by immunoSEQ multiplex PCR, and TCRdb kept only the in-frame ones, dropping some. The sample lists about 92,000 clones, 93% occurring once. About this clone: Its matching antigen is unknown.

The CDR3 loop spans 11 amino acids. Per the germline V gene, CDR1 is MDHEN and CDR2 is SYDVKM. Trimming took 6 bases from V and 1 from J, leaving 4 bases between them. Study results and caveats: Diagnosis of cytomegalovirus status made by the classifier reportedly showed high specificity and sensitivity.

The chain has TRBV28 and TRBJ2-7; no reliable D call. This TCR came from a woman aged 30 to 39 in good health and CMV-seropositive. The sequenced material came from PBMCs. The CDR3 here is CASSRSYEQYF. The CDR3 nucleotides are TGTGCCAGCAGCCGGTCCTACGAGCAGTACTTC.